The rows below give T cell receptor beta chains drawn from one sample of a study of spatial heterogeneity in lung cancer. TCRdb reprocessed the 5' RACE reads with MiXCR, giving one entry per CDR3 protein. The sample contains more than 10,000 distinct CDR3 sequences, 13% to 15% of which appear only once. Source: lung tumor tissue, taken at surgery. Every receptor here comes from a male donor with early-stage non-small cell lung cancer. Each CDR3 is given with its conserved first and last residue. The D gene is left open where the match is weak. Size is omitted from some rows. Given values are once, few, many or a class for expanded clones.

>TRBV7-6|many|TRBJ1-2|.
CASSLGVSYGYTF
TGTGCCAGCAGCTTAGGAGTGTCCTATGGCTACACCTTC
>TRBV12-3/TRBV12-4|many|TRBJ2-7|TRBD2
CASSLGSGGPYEQYF
TGTGCCAGCAGTTTAGGGTCGGGAGGGCCGTACGAGCAGTACTTC
>TRBV20-1|medium-sized|TRBJ2-7|.
CSASRSGANNEQYF
TGCAGTGCTAGTAGGTCGGGAGCTAACAACGAGCAGTACTTC
>TRBV7-2|many|TRBJ2-5|.
CASSLGSGLETQYF
TGTGCCAGCAGCCTAGGAAGTGGTCTAGAGACCCAGTACTTC
>TRBV3-1|many|TRBJ2-3|TRBD2
CASSPGLGSTDTQYF
TGTGCCAGCAGCCCGGGACTAGGTAGCACAGATACGCAGTATTTT
>TRBV29-1|few|TRBJ2-7|TRBD1
CSVADRVNEQYF
TGCAGCGTTGCGGACAGGGTCAACGAGCAGTACTTC
>TRBV20-1|.|TRBJ2-7|TRBD2
CSARLAGIYEQYF
TGCAGTGCTAGACTAGCGGGGATCTACGAGCAGTACTTC
>TRBV7-7|.|TRBJ1-2|.
CASSPDGYTF
TGTGCCAGCAGCCCCGATGGCTACACCTTC
>TRBV2|many|TRBJ2-1|.
CASLEETGPYNEQFF
TGTGCCAGCCTTGAGGAAACGGGCCCCTACAATGAGCAGTTCTTC
>TRBV7-9|few|TRBJ2-7|TRBD1
CASSLQGSPYEQYF
TGTGCCAGCAGTCTACAGGGGTCCCCCTACGAGCAGTACTTC
>TRBV14|few|TRBJ2-1|.
CASSQDRYEQFF
TGTGCCAGCAGCCAAGATCGGTATGAGCAGTTCTTC
>TRBV10-2|medium-sized|TRBJ2-1|TRBD2
CASSEGTSGSNEQFF
TGCGCCAGCAGTGAGGGGACTAGCGGGAGCAATGAGCAGTTCTTC
>TRBV5-6|.|TRBJ1-5|TRBD1
CASSYGQANQPQHF
TGTGCCAGCAGTTACGGACAGGCGAATCAGCCCCAGCATTTT
>TRBV29-1|.|TRBJ2-7|.
CSVEGVETSYEQYF
TGCAGCGTTGAAGGGGTAGAAACTTCCTACGAGCAGTACTTC
>TRBV27|medium-sized|TRBJ2-4|.
CASSDRDTYKNIQYF
TGTGCCAGCAGTGACCGGGACACCTACAAAAACATTCAGTACTTC
>TRBV7-2|many|TRBJ2-7|TRBD2
CASSPRLAGSGEQYF
TGTGCCAGCAGCCCCCGACTAGCGGGATCCGGGGAGCAGTACTTC
>TRBV7-2|few|TRBJ2-3|.
CASSLGPIGQYF
TGTGCCAGCAGCTTAGGACCCATAGGGCAGTATTTT
>TRBV10-1|many|TRBJ2-2|TRBD2
CASSGTSGRTNTGELFF
TGCGCCAGCAGTGGGACTAGCGGGAGGACCAACACCGGGGAGCTGTTTTTT
>TRBV28|many|TRBJ1-5|.
CASNLRWIRNQPQHF
TGTGCCAGTAACCTCCGGTGGATACGAAATCAGCCCCAGCATTTT
>TRBV29-1|many|TRBJ2-4|.
CSVPPLWGAKEYF
TGCAGCGTTCCACCCCTCTGGGGGGCGAAGGAGTACTTC
>TRBV20-1|few|TRBJ2-7|.
CSARLTGSDRYEQYF
TGCAGTGCTAGACTGACGGGGAGCGATCGCTACGAGCAGTACTTC
>TRBV5-1|.|TRBJ1-4|.
CASSLAVGATNEKLFF
TGCGCCAGCAGCTTGGCCGTGGGGGCAACTAATGAAAAACTGTTTTTT
>TRBV11-3|many|TRBJ2-5|.
CASSWAGAHETQYF
TGTGCCAGCAGCTGGGCGGGGGCACATGAGACCCAGTACTTC
>TRBV7-6|medium-sized|TRBJ2-1|.
CASSLESAQIYEQFF
TGTGCCAGCAGCTTAGAGTCCGCCCAGATCTATGAGCAGTTCTTC
>TRBV5-1|few|TRBJ2-3|.
CASSLSTDPRDTQYF
TGCGCCAGCAGCCTATCGACCGACCCAAGGGATACGCAGTATTTT
>TRBV6-4|.|TRBJ2-7|.
CASSDEGNWNEQYF
TGTGCCAGCAGTGACGAGGGGAATTGGAACGAGCAGTACTTC
>TRBV7-2|many|TRBJ1-1|.
CASSLSSNTEAFF
TGTGCCAGCAGCTTAAGTTCGAACACTGAAGCTTTCTTT
>TRBV4-1|.|TRBJ2-3|TRBD1
CASSPRQGGTDTQYF
TGCGCCAGCAGCCCCCGACAGGGAGGCACAGATACGCAGTATTTT
>TRBV25-1|many|TRBJ1-2|.
CASSPPMGGYTF
TGTGCCAGCAGTCCCCCAATGGGGGGGTACACCTTC
>TRBV6-2/TRBV6-3|many|TRBJ2-1|TRBD2
CASSYYPGLAGRVDEQFF
TGTGCCAGCAGTTACTACCCCGGACTAGCGGGACGCGTCGATGAGCAGTTCTTC
>TRBV27|.|TRBJ2-7|TRBD2
CASSSGLAAYEQYF
TGTGCCAGCAGTTCCGGACTAGCAGCCTACGAGCAGTACTTC
>TRBV12-3/TRBV12-4|many|TRBJ2-3|.
CASRLRVDPRDTQYF
TGTGCCAGCAGATTGAGGGTAGATCCTAGGGATACGCAGTATTTT
>TRBV13|few|TRBJ2-3|.
CASSPSLSTDTQYF
TGTGCCAGCAGTCCATCATTATCCACAGATACGCAGTATTTT
>TRBV7-2|many|TRBJ2-2|.
CASSLVQDTGELFF
TGTGCCAGCAGCTTAGTTCAGGACACCGGGGAGCTGTTTTTT
>TRBV2|medium-sized|TRBJ1-6|.
CASSQGGNSPLHF
TGTGCCAGCAGCCAGGGTGGTAATTCACCCCTCCACTTT
>TRBV9|many|TRBJ1-2|TRBD1
CASSRDRGRGYTF
TGTGCCAGCAGCAGGGACAGGGGGCGCGGCTACACCTTC
>TRBV4-3|few|TRBJ1-5|TRBD1
CASSQDVTGRSQPQHF
TGCGCCAGCAGCCAAGATGTGACAGGGAGGAGTCAGCCCCAGCATTTT
>TRBV4-1|.|TRBJ1-1|TRBD1
CASSLRGTQNTEAFF
TGCGCCAGCAGCCTCAGGGGGACTCAGAACACTGAAGCTTTCTTT
>TRBV12-3/TRBV12-4|once|TRBJ1-2|TRBD1
CASRMDREGGYTF
TGTGCCAGCAGGATGGACAGGGAAGGTGGCTACACCTTC